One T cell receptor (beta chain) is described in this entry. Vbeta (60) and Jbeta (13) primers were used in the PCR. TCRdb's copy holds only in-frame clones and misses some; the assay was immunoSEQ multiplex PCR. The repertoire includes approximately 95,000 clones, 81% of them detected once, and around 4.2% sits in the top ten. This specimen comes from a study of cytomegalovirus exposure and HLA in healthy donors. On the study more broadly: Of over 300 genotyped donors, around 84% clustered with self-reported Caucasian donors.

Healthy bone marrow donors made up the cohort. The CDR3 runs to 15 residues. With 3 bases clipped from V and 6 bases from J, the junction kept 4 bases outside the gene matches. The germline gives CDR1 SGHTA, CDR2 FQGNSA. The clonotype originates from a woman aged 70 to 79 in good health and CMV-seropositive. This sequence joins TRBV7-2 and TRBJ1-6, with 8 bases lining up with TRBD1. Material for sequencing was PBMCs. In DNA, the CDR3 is TGTGCCAGCAGCTTCCAGGGGGCCTCTAATTCACCCCTCCACTTT. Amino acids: CASSFQGASNSPLHF.